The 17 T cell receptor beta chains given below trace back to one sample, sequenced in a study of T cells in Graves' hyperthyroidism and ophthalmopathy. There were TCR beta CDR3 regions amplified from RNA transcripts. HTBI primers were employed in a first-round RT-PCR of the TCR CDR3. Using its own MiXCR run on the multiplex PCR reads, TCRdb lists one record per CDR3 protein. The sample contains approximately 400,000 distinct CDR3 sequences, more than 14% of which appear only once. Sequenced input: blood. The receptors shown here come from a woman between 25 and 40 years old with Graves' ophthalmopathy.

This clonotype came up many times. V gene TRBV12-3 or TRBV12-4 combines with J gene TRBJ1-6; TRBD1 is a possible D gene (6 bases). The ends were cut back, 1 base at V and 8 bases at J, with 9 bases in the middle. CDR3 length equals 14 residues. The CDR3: CASSLEWTDSPLHF. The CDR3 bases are TGTGCCAGCAGTTTAGAGTGGACAGATTCACCCCTCCACTTT.

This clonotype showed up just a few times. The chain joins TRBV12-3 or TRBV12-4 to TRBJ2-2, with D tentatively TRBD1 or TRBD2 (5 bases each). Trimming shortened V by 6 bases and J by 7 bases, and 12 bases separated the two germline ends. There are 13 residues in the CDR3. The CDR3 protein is CASSEFGGGELFF. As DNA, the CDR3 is TGTGCCAGCAGCGAATTTGGGGGCGGGGAGCTGTTTTTT.

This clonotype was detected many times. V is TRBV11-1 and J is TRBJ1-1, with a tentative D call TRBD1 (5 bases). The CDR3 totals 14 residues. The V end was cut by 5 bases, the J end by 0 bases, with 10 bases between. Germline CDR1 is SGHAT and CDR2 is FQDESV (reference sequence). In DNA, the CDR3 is TGTGCCAGCAGCGACGGGACGGTGAACACTGAAGCTTTCTTT. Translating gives CASSDGTVNTEAFF.

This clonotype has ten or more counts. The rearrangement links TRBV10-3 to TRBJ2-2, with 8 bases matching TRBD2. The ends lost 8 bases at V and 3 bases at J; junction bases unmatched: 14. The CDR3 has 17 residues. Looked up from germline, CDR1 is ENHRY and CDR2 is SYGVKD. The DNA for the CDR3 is TGTGCCATCCGGGGGGGACATACGGCCCTAGACACCGGGGAGCTGTTTTTT. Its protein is CAIRGGHTALDTGELFF.

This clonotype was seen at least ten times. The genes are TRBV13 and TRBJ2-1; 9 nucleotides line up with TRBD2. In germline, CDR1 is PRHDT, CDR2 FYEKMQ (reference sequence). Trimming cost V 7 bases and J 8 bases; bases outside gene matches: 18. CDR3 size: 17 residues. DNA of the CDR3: TGTGCCAGCACCCTTCCCGTGCGGGGGGGGTGGATGGATGAGCAGTTCTTC. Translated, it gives CASTLPVRGGWMDEQFF. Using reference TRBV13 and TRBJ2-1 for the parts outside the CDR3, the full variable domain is AAGVIQSPRHLIKEKRETATLKCYPIPRHDTVYWYQQGPGQDPQFLISFYEKMQSDKGSIPDRFSAQQFSDYHSELNMSSLELGDSALYFCASTLPVRGGWMDEQFFGPGTRLTVL.

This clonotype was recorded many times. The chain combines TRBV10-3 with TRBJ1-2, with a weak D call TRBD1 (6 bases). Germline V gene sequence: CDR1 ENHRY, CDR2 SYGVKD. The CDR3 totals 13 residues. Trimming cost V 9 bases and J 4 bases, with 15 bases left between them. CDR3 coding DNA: TGTGCCATTAGAGGCGGGACACTCTATGGCTACACCTTC. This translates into CAIRGGTLYGYTF.

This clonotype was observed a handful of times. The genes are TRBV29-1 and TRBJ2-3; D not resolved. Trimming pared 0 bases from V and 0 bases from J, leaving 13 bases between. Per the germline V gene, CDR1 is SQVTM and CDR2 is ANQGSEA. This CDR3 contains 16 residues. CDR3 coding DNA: TGCAGCGTTGAAGATTTTAACTCTACTAGCACAGATACGCAGTATTTT. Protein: CSVEDFNSTSTDTQYF.

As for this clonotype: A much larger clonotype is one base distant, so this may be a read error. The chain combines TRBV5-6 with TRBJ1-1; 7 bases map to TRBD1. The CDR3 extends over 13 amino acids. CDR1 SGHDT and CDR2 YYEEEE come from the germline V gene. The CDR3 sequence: CAGRGIDNTEAFF. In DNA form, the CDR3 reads TGTGCCGGCAGGGGGATCGACAACACTGAAGCTTTCTTT.

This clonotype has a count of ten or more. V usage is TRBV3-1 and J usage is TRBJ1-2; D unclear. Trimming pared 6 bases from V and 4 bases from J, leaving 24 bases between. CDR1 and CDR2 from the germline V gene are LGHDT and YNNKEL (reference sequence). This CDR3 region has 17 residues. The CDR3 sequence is CASSHLLGSYASYGYTF. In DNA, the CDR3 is TGTGCCAGCAGTCACCTCCTTGGTTCTTACGCTTCCTATGGCTACACCTTC. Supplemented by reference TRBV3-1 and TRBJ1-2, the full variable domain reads DTAVSQTPKYLVTQMGNDKSIKCEQNLGHDTMYWYKQDSKKFLKIMFSYNNKELIINETVPNRFSPKSPDKAHLNLHINSLELGDSAVYFCASSHLLGSYASYGYTFGSGTRLTVV.

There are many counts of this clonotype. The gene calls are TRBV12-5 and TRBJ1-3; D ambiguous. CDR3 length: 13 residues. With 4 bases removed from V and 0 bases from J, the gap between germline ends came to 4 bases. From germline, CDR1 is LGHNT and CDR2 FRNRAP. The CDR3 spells CASGSGSGNTIYF. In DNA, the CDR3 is TGTGCTAGTGGTTCAGGCTCTGGAAACACCATATATTTT.

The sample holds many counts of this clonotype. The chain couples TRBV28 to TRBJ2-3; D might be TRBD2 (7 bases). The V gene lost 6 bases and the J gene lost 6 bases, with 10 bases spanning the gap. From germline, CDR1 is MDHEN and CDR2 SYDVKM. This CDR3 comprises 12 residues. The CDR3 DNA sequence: TGTGCCAGCAGGGGGGGGCAGGATACGCAGTATTTT. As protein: CASRGGQDTQYF. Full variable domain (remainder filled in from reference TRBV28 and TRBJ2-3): DVKVTQSSRYLVKRTGEKVFLECVQDMDHENMFWYRQDPGLGLRLIYFSYDVKMKEKGDIPEGYSVSREKKERFSLILESASTNQTSMYLCASRGGQDTQYFGPGTRLTVL.

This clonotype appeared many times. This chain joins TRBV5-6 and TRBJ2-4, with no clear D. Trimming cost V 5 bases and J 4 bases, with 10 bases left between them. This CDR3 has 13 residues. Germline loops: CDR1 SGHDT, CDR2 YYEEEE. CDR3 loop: CASSDSLKNIQYF. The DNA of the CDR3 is TGTGCCAGCAGTGATAGTTTGAAAAACATTCAGTACTTC.

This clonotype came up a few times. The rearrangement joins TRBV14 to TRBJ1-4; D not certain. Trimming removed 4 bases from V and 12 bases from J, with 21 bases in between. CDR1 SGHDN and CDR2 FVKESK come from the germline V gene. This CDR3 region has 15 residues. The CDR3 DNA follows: TGTGCCAGCAGCCCAGCGGGGATGGCCCCTCGGGAACTGTTTTTT. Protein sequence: CASSPAGMAPRELFF. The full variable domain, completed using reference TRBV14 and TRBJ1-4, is EAGVTQFPSHSVIEKGQTVTLRCDPISGHDNLYWYRRVMGKEIKFLLHFVKESKQDESGMPNNRFLAERTGGTYSTLKVQPAELEDSGVYFCASSPAGMAPRELFFGSGTQLSVL.

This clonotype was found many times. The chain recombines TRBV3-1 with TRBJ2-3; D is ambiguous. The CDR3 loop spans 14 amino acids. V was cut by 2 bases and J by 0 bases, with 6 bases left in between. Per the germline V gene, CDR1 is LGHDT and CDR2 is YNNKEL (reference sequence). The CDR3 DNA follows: TGTGCCAGCAGCCAACGCTCTAGCACAGATACGCAGTATTTT. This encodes CASSQRSSTDTQYF.

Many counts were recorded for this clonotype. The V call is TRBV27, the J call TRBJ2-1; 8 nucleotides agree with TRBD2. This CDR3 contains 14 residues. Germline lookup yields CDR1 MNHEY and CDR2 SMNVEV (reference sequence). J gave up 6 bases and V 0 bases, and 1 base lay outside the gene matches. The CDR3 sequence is CASSLSAGGNEQFF. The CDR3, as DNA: TGTGCCAGCAGTTTATCGGCGGGGGGCAATGAGCAGTTCTTC.

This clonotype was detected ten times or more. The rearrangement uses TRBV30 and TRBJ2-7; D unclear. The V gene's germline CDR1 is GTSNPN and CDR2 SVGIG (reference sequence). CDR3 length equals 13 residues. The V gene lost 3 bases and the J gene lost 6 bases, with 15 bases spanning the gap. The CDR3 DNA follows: TGTGCCTGGAGCTGGACGAAGGTCTCCGAGCAGTACTTC. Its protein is CAWSWTKVSEQYF.

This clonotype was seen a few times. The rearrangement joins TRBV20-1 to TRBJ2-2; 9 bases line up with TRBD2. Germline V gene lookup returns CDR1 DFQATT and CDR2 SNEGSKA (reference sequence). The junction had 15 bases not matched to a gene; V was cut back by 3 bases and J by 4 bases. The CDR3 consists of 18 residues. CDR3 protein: CSARVLRGGPRITGELFF. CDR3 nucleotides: TGCAGTGCTAGGGTGTTGCGGGGGGGACCGCGGATCACCGGGGAGCTGTTTTTT.